The 21 T cell receptor beta chains in this list originate from one sample, sequenced in a study of human T cells and chemical hapten exposure. TCRdb independently ran MiXCR on the RACE reads; one entry per CDR3 protein. This repertoire shows 180,000 or so distinct CDR3 sequences, around 20% found once; its top ten account for approximately 6.7%. Time point denoted: patch test 1, 2 weeks after DPC sensitization. Treatment specified: therapeutic diphenylcyclopropenone sensitization with weekly scalp DPC. This specimen was whole blood, taken in connection with sensitization to the hapten diphenylcyclopropenone (DPC). The source is a woman between 50 and 59 years old with alopecia areata. Some clones in this sample may be carry-over from other donors' samples.

This sequence joins TRBV7-9 and TRBJ2-1; D is ambiguous. Trimming pared 1 base from V and 7 bases from J, leaving 8 bases between. Per the germline V gene, CDR1 is SEHNR and CDR2 is FQNEAQ (reference sequence). This CDR3 region has 13 residues. Here the CDR3 DNA reads TGTGCCAGCAGCTTAGAAATTTTGAATGAGCAGTTCTTC. Its protein is CASSLEILNEQFF.

The chain combines TRBV4-2 with TRBJ2-1; 9 bases are a match to TRBD2. The CDR3 extends over 17 amino acids. CDR1 LGHNA and CDR2 YNFKEQ come from the germline V gene. The junction had 15 bases not matched to a gene; V was cut back by 3 bases and J by 9 bases. The CDR3 here is CASSQTPLAGGSSEQFF. CDR3 DNA: TGTGCCAGCAGCCAGACCCCCCTGGCGGGAGGGAGTAGTGAGCAGTTCTTC.

The chain carries TRBV11-2 and TRBJ2-1; 14 bases line up with TRBD2. CDR3 length equals 15 residues. CDR1 is SGHAT, CDR2 FQNNGV, per germline. Unmatched junction bases numbered 1, after V lost 4 bases and J lost 5 bases. The CDR3 loop reads CASSWTSGRHNEQFF. The CDR3 bases are TGTGCCAGCAGCTGGACTAGCGGGAGGCACAATGAGCAGTTCTTC. The full variable domain, rest sourced from reference TRBV11-2 and TRBJ2-1, is EAGVAQSPRYKIIEKRQSVAFWCNPISGHATLYWYQQILGQGPKLLIQFQNNGVVDDSQLPKDRFSAERLKGVDSTLKIQPAKLEDSAVYLCASSWTSGRHNEQFFGPGTRLTVL.

This clonotype appeared a few times. This chain links TRBV25-1 with TRBJ2-1; 8 bases agree with TRBD1. Germline loops: CDR1 MGHDK, CDR2 SYGVNS. Germline trimming cut 4 bases from V and 6 bases from J; bases unmatched to any gene: 8. This CDR3 contains 15 residues. CDR3 in DNA: TGTGCCAGCAGTGCTCCCGGGACAGGAACCAATGAGCAGTTCTTC. This gives the protein CASSAPGTGTNEQFF.

The chain uses TRBV6-1 and TRBJ1-6, with a tentative D call TRBD1 (5 bases). With 3 bases removed from V and 13 bases from J, the gap between germline ends came to 16 bases. This CDR3 is built from 14 residues. Germline CDR1 MNHNS, CDR2 SASEGT. As DNA, the CDR3 is TGTGCCAGCAGTGAGGGACTGAACGAGCTCCCCCTCCACTTT. Protein product: CASSEGLNELPLHF.

This chain uses TRBV19 with TRBJ2-5; D remains ambiguous. Germline values: CDR1 LNHDA, CDR2 SQIVND (reference sequence). The CDR3 contains 15 residues. The ends were cut back, 0 bases at V and 0 bases at J, with 8 bases in the middle. CDR3 protein: CASSIDGKYQETQYF. As DNA, the CDR3 is TGTGCCAGTAGTATAGATGGTAAATACCAAGAGACCCAGTACTTC.

This clonotype was observed a handful of times. The rearrangement links TRBV7-2 to TRBJ2-1; D remains ambiguous. Trimming pared 5 bases from V and 6 bases from J, leaving 11 bases between. Per the germline V gene, CDR1 is SGHTA and CDR2 is FQGNSA. The CDR3 sequence is 13 residues long. CDR3 nucleotide sequence: TGTGCCAGCAGCCGGGCCCTTGCCAATGAGCAGTTCTTC. It translates to CASSRALANEQFF.

The rearrangement joins TRBV5-1 to TRBJ2-3; D remains unclear. This CDR3 has 14 residues. The V and J ends lost 0 bases and 2 bases respectively, with 7 bases between them. Germline CDR1 reads SGHRS; CDR2 reads YFSETQ. The CDR3: CASSLGVDTDTQYF. CDR3 nucleotide sequence: TGCGCCAGCAGCTTGGGGGTGGACACAGATACGCAGTATTTT.

This clonotype was counted only a few times. CDR3 DNA: TGCAGCGGGCTGACAGGGGCGAACACTGAAGCTTTCTTT. Residues: CSGLTGANTEAFF. J is TRBJ1-1 and V is TRBV29-1; 8 bases are shared with TRBD1. The V gene's germline CDR1 is SQVTM and CDR2 ANQGSEA. The CDR3 spans 13 residues. V shed 7 bases and J 1 base; nucleotides not matched to a gene: 5.

In its sample, this clonotype was seen a few times. The rearrangement links TRBV9 to TRBJ2-1; TRBD2 aligns across 8 bases. CDR3 length equals 16 residues. The ends lost 7 bases at V and 3 bases at J; junction bases unmatched: 12. CDR1 is SGDLS, CDR2 YYNGEE, per germline. CDR3: CASAISAGEGYNEQFF. In DNA form, the CDR3 reads TGTGCCAGCGCGATCTCAGCGGGAGAAGGCTACAATGAGCAGTTCTTC.

The chain links TRBV29-1 to TRBJ2-7, with D perhaps TRBD2 (6 bases). CDR3 length: 14 residues. The V gene's germline CDR1 is SQVTM and CDR2 ANQGSEA. Between the trimmed V and J ends, which lost 4 bases and 2 bases, there was a span of 15 bases. CDR3 amino acids: CSVASPGVAYEQYF. Written as DNA, the CDR3 is TGCAGCGTTGCTTCGCCGGGGGTGGCCTACGAGCAGTACTTC.

This clonotype was seen only a few times. This chain joins TRBV28 and TRBJ2-7; perhaps TRBD1 as D (6 bases). Germline V gene lookup returns CDR1 MDHEN and CDR2 SYDVKM. The CDR3 contains 14 residues. V lost 6 bases, J lost 4 bases, and 16 bases lay in between. The CDR3 spells CASSRQGTLYEQYF. CDR3 coding DNA: TGTGCCAGCAGCCGGCAAGGGACACTTTACGAGCAGTACTTC. The variable domain in full, with the rest retrieved from reference TRBV28 and TRBJ2-7, is DVKVTQSSRYLVKRTGEKVFLECVQDMDHENMFWYRQDPGLGLRLIYFSYDVKMKEKGDIPEGYSVSREKKERFSLILESASTNQTSMYLCASSRQGTLYEQYFGPGTRLTVT.

CDR3 region: CSVSGGRESYEQYF. The CDR3 DNA follows: TGCAGCGTTTCCGGCGGGAGGGAATCCTACGAGCAGTACTTC. The chain recombines TRBV29-1 with TRBJ2-7, with 9 nucleotides matching TRBD2. Germline lookup yields CDR1 SQVTM and CDR2 ANQGSEA. This CDR3 is built from 14 residues. After removal of 5 bases from V and 1 base from J, the junction contained 6 bases not matched to a gene.

The sample holds a few counts of this clonotype. The chain couples TRBV28 to TRBJ2-3; TRBD2 aligns across 10 bases. The CDR3 covers 21 residues. The V gene end was trimmed by 2 bases and the J gene end by 0 bases; junction bases not matched to a gene: 17. The germline CDR1 and CDR2 sequences are MDHEN and SYDVKM. The CDR3 loop reads CASSLTKPVLAGTTSTDTQYF. The CDR3 DNA is TGTGCCAGCAGTTTAACGAAACCCGTACTAGCGGGGACTACTAGCACAGATACGCAGTATTTT.

This clonotype was seen once. V gene TRBV21-1 combines with J gene TRBJ2-3; TRBD1, the table's D call, lacks a check against the DNA. TRBV21-1 is shown as a pseudogene. CDR3 size: 16 residues. The CDR3 loop is CASSIGTGGPTDTQYF. The CDR3 region has the DNA TGTGCCAGCAGCATTGGGACAGGGGGCCCCACAGATACGCAGTATTTT.

The chain uses TRBV25-1 and TRBJ2-7; no clear D gene. The V end lost 4 bases, the J end lost 3 bases, and 7 bases lay between the germline ends. Germline loops: CDR1 MGHDK, CDR2 SYGVNS. There are 12 residues in the CDR3. Here the CDR3 reads CASSGTIYEQYF. The DNA of the CDR3 is TGTGCCAGCAGTGGGACCATCTACGAGCAGTACTTC.

This chain connects TRBV11-2 to TRBJ1-5; TRBD1 might be the D (5 bases). Germline V gene sequence: CDR1 SGHAT, CDR2 FQNNGV. Trimming removed 6 bases from V and 4 bases from J, with 10 bases in between. The CDR3 length is 13 residues. CDR3 amino acids: CASSPGRNQPQHF. CDR3 coding DNA: TGTGCCAGCAGTCCAGGGCGAAATCAGCCCCAGCATTTT.

The chain employs TRBV7-2 and TRBJ2-1, with TRBD1 as a possible D gene (5 bases). Between the trimmed V and J ends, which lost 6 bases and 8 bases, there was a span of 11 bases. Germline CDR1 and CDR2: SGHTA and FQGNSA. The CDR3 spans 12 residues. The CDR3 here is CASRSWGDEQFF. In DNA form, the CDR3 reads TGTGCCAGCAGATCGTGGGGCGATGAGCAGTTCTTC.

This clonotype appeared a few times. The chain has TRBV7-2 and TRBJ2-5, with unresolved D. Germline CDR1 reads SGHTA; CDR2 reads FQGNSA. V gave up 4 bases and J gave up 5 bases, with 11 bases separating them. This CDR3 spans 13 amino acids. This CDR3 reads CASSSLGFETQYF. In nucleotides, the CDR3 is TGTGCCAGCAGCTCTCTAGGCTTCGAGACCCAGTACTTC.

This clonotype turned up a few times. The chain employs TRBV10-3 and TRBJ2-5; D unresolved. The CDR3 has 11 residues. Deletions cut 6 bases from V and 3 bases from J, with 5 bases between. Germline assignment: CDR1 ENHRY and CDR2 SYGVKD. CDR3: CAIRREETQYF. The CDR3 DNA sequence: TGTGCCATCAGAAGGGAAGAGACCCAGTACTTC.

A few counts support this clonotype. The chain uses TRBV20-1 and TRBJ2-3; tentatively, D is TRBD1 (5 bases). Trimming left V 2 bases short and J 4 bases short, with 16 bases between. The CDR3 is made up of 15 amino acids. Germline CDR1 reads DFQATT; CDR2 reads SNEGSKA (reference sequence). As DNA, the CDR3 is TGCAGTGCTAGAACACATTCGACAGTAGCAGATACGCAGTATTTT. As protein: CSARTHSTVADTQYF.